Listed below are T cell receptor beta chains from one sample, sequenced in a study of cytomegalovirus exposure and HLA in healthy donors. Assay used: immunoSEQ multiplex PCR; TCRdb lists only in-frame clones, some missing. The sample has more than 90,000 clones, 80% to 85% seen once. The sample was PBMCs. Receptor source: a woman aged 70 to 79 in good health and CMV-seropositive. CDR3s include the opening cysteine and the closing phenylalanine or tryptophan. Each record gives: V gene, clone size, J gene, D gene, CDR3 protein, CDR3 DNA. A D gene is named only where the DNA matches it firmly. Where a row states a size, it is once, few, many or the class of an expanded clone; other rows omit it.

V gene: TRBV19
clone size: NA
J gene: TRBJ2-1
D gene: TRBD2
CDR3 protein: CASSYLSGRARSEQFF
CDR3 DNA: TGTGCCAGTAGTTACCTTAGCGGGAGGGCACGGAGTGAGCAGTTCTTC

V gene: TRBV7-9
clone size: NA
J gene: TRBJ1-2
D gene: NA
CDR3 protein: CASSFGQSAGYTF
CDR3 DNA: TGTGCCAGCAGCTTTGGACAAAGCGCGGGCTACACCTTC

V gene: TRBV19
clone size: few
J gene: TRBJ1-1
D gene: TRBD1
CDR3 protein: CATSSTGGDTEAFF
CDR3 DNA: TGTGCCACCTCCTCGACAGGGGGGGACACTGAAGCTTTCTTT

V gene: TRBV29-1
clone size: NA
J gene: TRBJ2-5
D gene: NA
CDR3 protein: CSALGGGIGKTQYF
CDR3 DNA: TGCAGCGCCCTGGGTGGGGGGATTGGGAAGACCCAGTACTTC

V gene: TRBV9
clone size: NA
J gene: TRBJ2-3
D gene: NA
CDR3 protein: CASSVDFRAGSTDTQYF
CDR3 DNA: TGTGCCAGCAGCGTAGATTTTAGGGCGGGCAGCACAGATACGCAGTATTTT

V gene: TRBV5-1
clone size: once
J gene: TRBJ2-2
D gene: TRBD2
CDR3 protein: CASSLGLAVDTGELFF
CDR3 DNA: TGCGCCAGCAGCCTTGGACTAGCTGTGGACACCGGGGAGCTGTTTTTT

V gene: TRBV5-1
clone size: NA
J gene: TRBJ2-1
D gene: TRBD2
CDR3 protein: CASSLGPPVGGYNEQFF
CDR3 DNA: TGCGCCAGCAGCTTGGGACCTCCTGTGGGAGGGTACAATGAGCAGTTCTTC

V gene: TRBV6-6
clone size: NA
J gene: TRBJ2-1
D gene: NA
CDR3 protein: CASTRPTGYNEQFF
CDR3 DNA: TGTGCCAGCACCCGACCAACAGGCTACAATGAGCAGTTCTTC

V gene: TRBV5-1
clone size: NA
J gene: TRBJ2-3
D gene: TRBD2
CDR3 protein: CASSFSGNPDTQYF
CDR3 DNA: TGCGCCAGCAGCTTTAGCGGGAACCCAGATACGCAGTATTTT

V gene: TRBV6-4
clone size: NA
J gene: TRBJ1-2
D gene: TRBD1
CDR3 protein: CASRGQGNYGYTF
CDR3 DNA: TGTGCCAGCAGGGGACAGGGGAACTATGGCTACACCTTC

V gene: TRBV28
clone size: NA
J gene: TRBJ1-1
D gene: TRBD1
CDR3 protein: CASSPDHRRDSGNFSEAFF
CDR3 DNA: TGTGCCAGCAGTCCCGACCACCGCCGGGACAGTGGGAATTTTTCTGAAGCTTTCTTT

V gene: TRBV18
clone size: NA
J gene: TRBJ1-5
D gene: NA
CDR3 protein: CASSQGHHSNQPQHF
CDR3 DNA: TGTGCCAGCTCCCAGGGACATCATAGCAATCAGCCCCAGCATTTT

V gene: TRBV2
clone size: NA
J gene: TRBJ2-7
D gene: NA
CDR3 protein: CASSGRTLSYEQYF
CDR3 DNA: TGTGCCAGCAGTGGCCGGACATTATCCTACGAGCAGTACTTC

V gene: TRBV7-9
clone size: NA
J gene: TRBJ2-7
D gene: NA
CDR3 protein: CASSQRVVGGEYEQYF
CDR3 DNA: TGTGCCAGCAGCCAAAGAGTAGTCGGAGGGGAGTACGAGCAGTACTTC

V gene: TRBV14
clone size: NA
J gene: TRBJ2-7
D gene: TRBD2
CDR3 protein: CASSQGTSGRSQYF
CDR3 DNA: TGTGCCAGCAGCCAAGGGACTAGCGGGAGAAGTCAGTACTTC

V gene: TRBV18
clone size: NA
J gene: TRBJ1-2
D gene: NA
CDR3 protein: CASSPLPGHYYGYTF
CDR3 DNA: TGTGCCAGCTCGCCTTTGCCGGGACATTATTACGGCTACACCTTC

V gene: TRBV6-5
clone size: NA
J gene: TRBJ2-1
D gene: TRBD2
CDR3 protein: CASRLLAGGNNEQFF
CDR3 DNA: TGTGCCAGCAGGTTACTAGCGGGGGGGAACAATGAGCAGTTCTTC

V gene: TRBV7-9
clone size: NA
J gene: TRBJ1-2
D gene: NA
CDR3 protein: CASSLRGQDYGYTF
CDR3 DNA: TGTGCCAGCAGCTTACGTGGGCAGGATTATGGCTACACCTTC

V gene: TRBV5-1
clone size: few
J gene: TRBJ2-5
D gene: TRBD1
CDR3 protein: CASSLAQGAEQYF
CDR3 DNA: TGCGCCAGCAGCTTGGCACAGGGGGCTGAGCAGTACTTC

V gene: TRBV30
clone size: NA
J gene: TRBJ1-2
D gene: NA
CDR3 protein: CAWSVPGGYGYTF
CDR3 DNA: TGTGCCTGGAGTGTACCGGGAGGCTATGGCTACACCTTC

V gene: TRBV27
clone size: NA
J gene: TRBJ2-7
D gene: TRBD1
CDR3 protein: CASSSETGRYEQYF
CDR3 DNA: TGTGCCAGCAGTTCCGAGACAGGGCGCTACGAGCAGTACTTC

V gene: TRBV19
clone size: once
J gene: TRBJ1-5
D gene: NA
CDR3 protein: CASRTRDSYQPQHF
CDR3 DNA: TGTGCCAGTAGGACTCGGGACTCCTATCAGCCCCAGCATTTT

V gene: TRBV6-5
clone size: NA
J gene: TRBJ2-5
D gene: NA
CDR3 protein: CASSGAQGYQETQYF
CDR3 DNA: TGTGCCAGCAGTGGGGCGCAGGGGTACCAAGAGACCCAGTACTTC

V gene: TRBV4-1
clone size: many
J gene: TRBJ2-3
D gene: NA
CDR3 protein: CASSQTREDTQYF
CDR3 DNA: TGCGCCAGCAGCCAAACTAGGGAAGATACGCAGTATTTT

V gene: TRBV9
clone size: NA
J gene: TRBJ2-7
D gene: TRBD2
CDR3 protein: CASSPHGSSGRAYEQYF
CDR3 DNA: TGTGCCAGCAGCCCCCACGGTTCTAGCGGGAGGGCCTACGAGCAGTACTTC

V gene: TRBV6-1
clone size: few
J gene: TRBJ2-7
D gene: NA
CDR3 protein: CASSEDLRGSYEQYF
CDR3 DNA: TGTGCCAGCAGTGAAGATCTCCGGGGCTCCTACGAGCAGTACTTC

V gene: TRBV18
clone size: NA
J gene: TRBJ1-5
D gene: NA
CDR3 protein: CASSPIQGGGQPQHF
CDR3 DNA: TGTGCCAGCTCACCAATCCAGGGAGGAGGGCAGCCCCAGCATTTT

V gene: TRBV29-1
clone size: NA
J gene: TRBJ1-3
D gene: TRBD1
CDR3 protein: CSVQQGAGNTIYF
CDR3 DNA: TGCAGCGTTCAACAGGGGGCTGGAAACACCATATATTTT